The next 8 T cell receptor beta chains were all read from a single sample in a study of tumor-infiltrating lymphocytes in primary liver carcinoma. Unsorted bulk tissue, about 19-32 mg of it, served as the source for co-extraction of RNA and DNA. With around 450 ng total RNA as template and a constant-region primer, TCR beta cDNA was made. Slightly modified ARM-PCR, run as three nested multiplex PCR rounds, produced the TCR beta libraries. TRBV1-TRBV30 forward primers and a C-beta reverse primer were used in the first two PCR rounds, which each ran for approximately 11 cycles. In TCRdb, the multiplex PCR reads were re-called with MiXCR into one record per CDR3 protein. The sample holds about 210,000 distinct CDR3 sequences; approximately 86% are singletons and the top ten take approximately 18%. Material: tumor tissue from primary liver carcinoma. These TCRs come from a man between 35 and 55 years old with primary liver carcinoma and hepatitis B virus infection.

As to this clonotype: No conserved phenylalanine or tryptophan is present at the end of the CDR3, so a read error is the likely explanation. The chain carries TRBV11-2 and TRBJ2-7; the match to TRBD2 covers 12 bases. The CDR3 runs 16 residues. Germline V gene lookup returns CDR1 SGHAT and CDR2 FQNNGV. CDR3 DNA: TGTGCCAGTAGCTTAGCCCCTAGCGGGGGGGGCTACGAGCAGTACTTA. This translates into CASSLAPSGGGYEQYL.

This rearrangement joins TRBV29-1 to TRBJ2-5, with 10 bases that match TRBD1. Germline V gene lookup returns CDR1 SQVTM and CDR2 ANQGSEA. V shed 6 bases, J shed 3 bases, and the junction held 7 bases outside the gene matches. The CDR3 consists of 14 residues. The CDR3 sequence is CSVTSGTGEETQYF. The CDR3 DNA reads TGCAGCGTAACTTCCGGGACAGGGGAAGAGACCCAGTACTTC.

A note on this clonotype: This CDR3 fails to terminate in the conserved phenylalanine or tryptophan, so it likely reflects a read error. This chain uses TRBV11-2 with TRBJ2-6; 8 positions match TRBD1. The CDR3 runs to 21 residues. Germline-derived CDR1 and CDR2 are SGHAT and FQNNGV. The CDR3 coding sequence is TGTGCGAGCAGCATGGGGGGAGACAGGGGCATTTCCCTCTCTGGGGCCAACGCCCTGACTTCC. Amino acids: CASSMGGDRGISLSGANALTS.

CDR3 in DNA: TGCTGTGTCCCCGGGACTAGATACAATGAGCAGTTCTTC. Translated, it gives CCVPGTRYNEQFF. The V gene is TRBV29-1, the J gene TRBJ2-1; 8 positions match TRBD2. Germline values: CDR1 SQVTM, CDR2 ANQGSEA. The CDR3 runs to 13 residues.

In regard to this clonotype: Compared with germline, one end of the junction differs, possibly owing to a read error. This chain joins TRBV6-6 and TRBJ2-7; D not certain. Germline V gene sequence: CDR1 MNHNY, CDR2 SVGAGI (reference sequence). The CDR3 sequence is 13 residues long. The CDR3 sequence: CVSTPGPSYEQYF. In DNA, the CDR3 is TGTGTCAGCACCCCAGGACCCTCCTACGAGCAGTACTTC.

The sample holds many counts of this clonotype. This rearrangement joins TRBV28 to TRBJ1-1; D might be TRBD1 (6 bases). V dropped 7 bases and J dropped 1 base, with 13 bases sitting between them. The CDR3 extends over 14 amino acids. Per the germline V gene, CDR1 is MDHEN and CDR2 is SYDVKM. CDR3 region: CASTRGHGNTEAFF. DNA for the CDR3: TGTGCCAGCACCAGGGGCCATGGGAACACTGAAGCTTTCTTT.

On this clonotype itself: An end of the junction differs from the germline gene, which may be a read error. The chain links TRBV11-3 to TRBJ2-3; the D gene is possibly TRBD2 (5 bases). This CDR3 is 16 amino acids long. Germline V gene data show CDR1 as SGHNT and CDR2 as YENEEA. CDR3 nucleotides: TGTACCAGCAGCCCGGGGATCCAGTGGGCCTTGGATACGCAGTATTTT. Its protein product is CTSSPGIQWALDTQYF. Supplemented by reference TRBV11-3 and TRBJ2-3, the full variable domain reads EAGVVQSPRYKIIEKKQPVAFWCNPISGHNTLYWYLQNLGQGPELLIRYENEEAVDDSQLPKDRFSAERLKGVDSTLKIQPAELGDSAVYLCTSSPGIQWALDTQYFGPGTRLTVL.

This chain joins TRBV29-1 and TRBJ2-3, with 7 bases aligning to TRBD1. The CDR3 totals 12 residues. Germline values: CDR1 SQVTM, CDR2 ANQGSEA. J lost 15 bases, V lost 4 bases, and 13 bases had no gene match. The CDR3 sequence: CSVGAEGATQYF. CDR3 nucleotides: TGCAGCGTTGGTGCCGAGGGGGCTACTCAATATTTT.